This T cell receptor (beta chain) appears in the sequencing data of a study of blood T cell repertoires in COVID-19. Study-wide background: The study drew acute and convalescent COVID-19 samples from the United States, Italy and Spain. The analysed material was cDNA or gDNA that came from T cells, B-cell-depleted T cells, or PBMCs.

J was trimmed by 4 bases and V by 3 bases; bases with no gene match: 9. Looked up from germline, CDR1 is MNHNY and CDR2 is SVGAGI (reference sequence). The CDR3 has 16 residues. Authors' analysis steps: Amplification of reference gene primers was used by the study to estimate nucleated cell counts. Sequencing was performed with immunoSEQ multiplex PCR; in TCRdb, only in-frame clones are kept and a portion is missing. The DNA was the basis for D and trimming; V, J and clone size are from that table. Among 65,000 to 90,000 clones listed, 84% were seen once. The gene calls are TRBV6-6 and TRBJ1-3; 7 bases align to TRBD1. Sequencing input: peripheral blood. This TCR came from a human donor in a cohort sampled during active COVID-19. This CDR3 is CASSYPGGSKGNTIYF. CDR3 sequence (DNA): TGTGCCAGCAGTTATCCAGGGGGGTCCAAAGGAAACACCATATATTTT.